Listed below are T cell receptor beta chains from one sample, sequenced in a study of blood T cell repertoires in COVID-19. The table came from immunoSEQ multiplex PCR; TCRdb's copy has only in-frame clones and leaves some out. The sample includes hundreds of thousands of clones, over 70% of them seen just once. The sequenced sample was peripheral blood. These receptors were obtained from a woman aged 45-60 years with COVID-19, enrolled during active disease. The conserved cysteine and the conserved F or W are not part of the CDR3 here. The D gene is left open where the match is weak. For some rows the clone size is stated as once, few or many, or as a class when expanded; others skip it.

d_call j_call v_call clone_size cdr3_aa
TRBD2 TRBJ2-2 TRBV18 - ASSPLRLAGGTTGELF
- TRBJ1-5 TRBV12-5 - ASAQTLPPSAAQH
TRBD2 TRBJ2-7 TRBV13 - ASSLVTSGNPYEQY
- TRBJ2-6 TRBV6-4 - ASSLTGSGANVLT
TRBD2 TRBJ2-1 TRBV2 - ASSAPGTGGGGLAGGGSYNEQF
TRBD1 TRBJ1-2 TRBV19 - ASSKQGASNYGYT
- TRBJ1-1 TRBV7-9 - ASSDPLGGNTEAF
- TRBJ2-3 TRBV9 - ASSAGADTQY
- TRBJ2-3 TRBV19 - ASSMRAGYTDTQY
TRBD2 TRBJ2-1 TRBV7-2 - ASSNGGGRLYNEQF
- TRBJ1-5 TRBV2 - ASSDYYSNQPQH
TRBD2 TRBJ2-2 TRBV4-2 - ASSRQGLAGGQGGELF
TRBD1 TRBJ2-7 TRBV29-1 - SVSRQGVYEQY
- TRBJ1-1 TRBV2 few ASSVLIEAEAF
- TRBJ2-2 TRBV19 - ASSLQEYTGELF
TRBD1 TRBJ2-7 TRBV28 - ASSLRGLGHEQY
TRBD1 TRBJ2-7 TRBV6-1 once ASSEGTAEQY
TRBD2 TRBJ2-1 TRBV2 - ASSSRLAGATYNEQF
- TRBJ2-3 TRBV18 - ASSPPSVGPDTQY
- TRBJ1-1 TRBV19 - ASSIQGYTEAF
- TRBJ2-1 TRBV7-2 - ASSAPSVGGMRREQF
- TRBJ2-1 TRBV5-1 - ASTSSGGPRYNEQF
TRBD2 TRBJ2-1 TRBV6-6 - ASSYSNSGRFNEQF
- TRBJ2-4 TRBV15 - ATSRDRGTAEVIQY
- TRBJ2-3 TRBV14 once ASSQGLTFTDTQY
- TRBJ2-7 TRBV14 - ASSQGRITESD
- TRBJ1-5 TRBV12-5 - ASGLVSPEGNQPQH
- TRBJ2-7 TRBV29-1 - SVEVRVNEQY
TRBD1 TRBJ1-4 TRBV9 - ASSPRDRGNEKLF
TRBD2 TRBJ2-1 TRBV3-1/TRBV3-2 once ASRGTGPGLAGGRPYNEQF
TRBD2 TRBJ2-1 TRBV27 - ASNVYGTSGRYEQF
TRBD2 TRBJ2-7 TRBV18 once ASSLSGVSSYEQY
TRBD1 TRBJ2-7 TRBV15 - ATSREAGQAVPGY
- TRBJ1-1 TRBV12-5 - ASGPPGHGNTEAF
TRBD2 TRBJ2-5 TRBV7-2 - ASSFLAGSIKTQY
TRBD1 TRBJ1-2 TRBV2 few ASSGSGTGGLRGYT
TRBD1 TRBJ2-6 TRBV7-9 - ASSRTGGASGANVLT
TRBD1 TRBJ2-4 TRBV3-1/TRBV3-2 - ASSPGQGLNIQY
TRBD1 TRBJ1-1 TRBV18 once ASSPAGQGEREAF
TRBD2 TRBJ2-7 TRBV9 - ASSVELAGYYEQY
TRBD2 TRBJ2-7 TRBV5-1 - ASSLGSAGGATYEQY
TRBD1 TRBJ2-4 TRBV7-9 - ASSYLTQGARNIQY
TRBD1 TRBJ1-1 TRBV18 once ASSVDRVVTEAF
- TRBJ1-1 TRBV27 - ASSAEGDTEAF
- TRBJ2-7 TRBV6-1 - ASSEGDRTLYEQY
TRBD1 TRBJ1-1 TRBV4-2 - ASSQYNRGAEAF
TRBD2 TRBJ2-7 TRBV9 - ASSPTIAGEIYEQY
- TRBJ2-7 TRBV6-5 - ASKVTGSSYEQY
- TRBJ2-1 TRBV9 once ASSVQQLNYNEQF
TRBD2 TRBJ2-3 TRBV3-1/TRBV3-2 - ASSEILGTNTDTQY
- TRBJ1-2 TRBV18 few ASSPRENYGYT
TRBD2 TRBJ2-7 TRBV3-1/TRBV3-2 - ASTPRSSGRAGEQY
TRBD2 TRBJ2-1 TRBV4-3 - ASSQEASGRMGEQF